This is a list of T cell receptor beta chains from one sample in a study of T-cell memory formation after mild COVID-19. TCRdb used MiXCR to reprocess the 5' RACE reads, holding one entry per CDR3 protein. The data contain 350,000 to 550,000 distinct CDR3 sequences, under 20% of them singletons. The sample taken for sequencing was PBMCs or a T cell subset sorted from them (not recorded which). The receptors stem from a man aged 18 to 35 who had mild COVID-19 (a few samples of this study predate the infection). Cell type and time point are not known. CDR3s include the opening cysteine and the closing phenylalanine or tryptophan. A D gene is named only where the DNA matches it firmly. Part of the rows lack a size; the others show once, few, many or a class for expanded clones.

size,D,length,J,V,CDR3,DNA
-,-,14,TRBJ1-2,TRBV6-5,CASSYPGQTDGYTF,TGTGCCAGCAGTTACCCAGGACAGACCGATGGCTACACCTTC
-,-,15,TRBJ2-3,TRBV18,CASSPPGPSTDTQYF,TGTGCCAGCTCACCACCGGGGCCCAGCACAGATACGCAGTATTTT
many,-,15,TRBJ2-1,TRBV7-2,CASSLPSGNNNEQFF,TGTGCCAGCAGCTTACCCAGCGGTAATAACAATGAGCAGTTCTTC
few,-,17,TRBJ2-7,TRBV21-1,CASSKARRGGSRHEQYF,TGTGCCAGCAGCAAAGCGAGGAGAGGGGGGTCACGACACGAGCAGTACTTC
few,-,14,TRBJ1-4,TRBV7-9,CASSLGAAREKLFF,TGTGCCAGCAGCTTAGGGGCCGCTAGGGAAAAACTGTTTTTT
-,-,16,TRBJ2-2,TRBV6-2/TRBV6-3,CASSLQASKNTGELFF,TGTGCCAGCAGTTTACAGGCATCCAAGAACACCGGGGAGCTGTTTTTT
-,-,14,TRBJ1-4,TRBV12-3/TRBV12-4,CASNLDSSNEKLFF,TGTGCCAGCAACCTGGACAGTAGTAATGAAAAACTGTTTTTT
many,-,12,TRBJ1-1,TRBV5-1,CASSFLNTEAFF,TGTGCCAGCAGCTTCCTAAACACTGAAGCTTTCTTT
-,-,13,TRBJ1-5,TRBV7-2,CASSLVSNQPQHF,TGTGCCAGCAGTTTGGTCAGCAATCAGCCCCAGCATTTT
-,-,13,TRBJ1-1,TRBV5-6,CASSLGRSAEAFF,TGTGCCAGCAGCTTGGGTCGGAGCGCTGAAGCTTTCTTT
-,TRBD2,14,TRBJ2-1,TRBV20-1,CSAVLAQLRDEQFF,TGCAGTGCTGTACTAGCGCAATTGAGGGATGAGCAGTTCTTC
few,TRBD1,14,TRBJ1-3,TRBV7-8,CASSPGGQGDTIYF,TGTGCCAGCAGCCCTGGGGGACAGGGAGACACCATATATTTT
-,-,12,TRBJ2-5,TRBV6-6,CASSADSRRCRF,TGTGCCAGCAGTGCGGACTCTAGGCGGTGTAGGTTC
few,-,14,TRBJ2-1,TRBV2,CASSEALQGGGRFF,TGTGCCAGCAGTGAAGCGCTTCAAGGAGGGGGGCGCTTCTTC
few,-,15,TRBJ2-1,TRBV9,CASSFTGAQYNEQFF,TGTGCCAGCAGCTTTACTGGTGCACAATACAATGAGCAGTTCTTC
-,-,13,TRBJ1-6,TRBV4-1,CASRPDSPQALHF,TGCGCCAGCAGACCGGACAGCCCTCAGGCCCTCCACTTT
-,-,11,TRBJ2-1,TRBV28,CASGLLQGQFF,TGTGCCAGCGGACTACTCCAGGGGCAGTTCTTC
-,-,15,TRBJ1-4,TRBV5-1,CASSLDEGGPGKLFF,TGCGCCAGCAGCTTGGACGAAGGGGGGCCGGGAAAACTGTTTTTT
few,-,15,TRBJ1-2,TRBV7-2,CASSDAQGPGYGYTF,TGTGCCAGCAGCGACGCCCAAGGCCCCGGGTATGGCTACACCTTC
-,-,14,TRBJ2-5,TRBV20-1,CSASTGDPQETQYF,TGCAGTGCTAGTACTGGGGATCCTCAAGAGACCCAGTACTTC
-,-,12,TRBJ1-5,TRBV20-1,CSATNPYQPQHF,TGCAGTGCTACAAACCCTTATCAGCCCCAGCATTTT
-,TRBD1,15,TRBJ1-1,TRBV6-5,CASRPLQGLNTEAFF,TGTGCCAGCAGACCTCTACAGGGGCTGAACACTGAAGCTTTCTTT
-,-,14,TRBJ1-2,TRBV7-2,CASSLDGRGYGYTF,TGTGCCAGCAGCTTAGATGGCAGGGGATATGGCTACACCTTC
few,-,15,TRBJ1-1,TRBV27,CASSGGLEWDTEAFF,TGTGCCAGCTCTGGGGGGTTGGAATGGGACACTGAAGCTTTCTTT
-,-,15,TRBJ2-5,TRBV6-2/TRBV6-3,CASSYSRGNQETQYF,TGTGCCAGCAGTTACTCGAGGGGGAACCAAGAGACCCAGTACTTC
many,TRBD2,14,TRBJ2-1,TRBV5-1,CASTDSGNDNEQFF,TGCGCCAGCACCGATAGCGGGAACGACAATGAGCAGTTCTTC
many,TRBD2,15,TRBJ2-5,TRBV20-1,CSASLSGGARETQYF,TGCAGTGCTTCCCTTAGCGGGGGGGCCCGTGAGACCCAGTACTTC
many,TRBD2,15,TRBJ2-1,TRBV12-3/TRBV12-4,CASTRASGGAGEQFF,TGTGCCAGCACCCGGGCTAGCGGGGGGGCCGGTGAGCAGTTCTTC
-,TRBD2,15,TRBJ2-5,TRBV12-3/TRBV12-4,CASRLGASSGGTQYF,TGTGCCAGCAGACTTGGGGCCTCTAGCGGGGGGACCCAGTACTTC
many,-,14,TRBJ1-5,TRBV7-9,CASSLESGNQPQHF,TGTGCCAGCAGCTTAGAGTCCGGGAATCAGCCCCAGCATTTT
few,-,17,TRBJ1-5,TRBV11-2,CASSLGRTGGSVQPQHF,TGTGCCAGCAGCTTAGGACGAACTGGAGGGTCGGTTCAGCCCCAGCATTTT
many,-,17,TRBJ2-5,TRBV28,CASIDARLGRGGETQYF,TGTGCCAGCATTGACGCTCGTCTGGGCAGGGGAGGGGAGACCCAGTACTTC
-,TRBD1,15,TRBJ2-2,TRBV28,CASSQGAFHTGELFF,TGTGCCAGCAGTCAGGGGGCTTTCCACACCGGGGAGCTGTTTTTT
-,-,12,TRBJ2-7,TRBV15,CATSRVPGEQYF,TGTGCCACCAGCAGAGTCCCGGGCGAGCAGTACTTC
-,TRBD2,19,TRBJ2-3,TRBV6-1,CASSLSGTSGRTSTDTQYF,TGTGCCAGCAGTCTATCCGGGACTAGCGGGAGGACTAGCACAGATACGCAGTATTTT
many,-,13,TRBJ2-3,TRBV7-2,CASSFRGTDTQYF,TGTGCCAGCAGCTTTAGGGGCACAGATACGCAGTATTTT
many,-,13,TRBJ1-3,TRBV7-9,CASSLGHGNTIYF,TGTGCCAGCAGCTTAGGACACGGAAACACCATATATTTT
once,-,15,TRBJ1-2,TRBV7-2,CASSSHPVRLDGYTF,TGTGCCAGCAGCTCGCACCCCGTCCGTCTTGATGGCTACACCTTC
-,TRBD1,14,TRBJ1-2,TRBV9,CASSGDRAVYGYTF,TGTGCCAGCAGCGGGGACAGGGCGGTATATGGCTACACCTTC
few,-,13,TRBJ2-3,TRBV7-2,CASSLDPLNTQYF,TGTGCCAGCAGCCTCGACCCTCTGAATACGCAGTATTTT
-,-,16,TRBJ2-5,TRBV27,CASSLGLRGIQETQYF,TGTGCCAGCAGTTTAGGGCTGCGGGGTATCCAAGAGACCCAGTACTTC
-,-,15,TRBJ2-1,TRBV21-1,CASSKSLLPKNEQFF,TGTGCCAGCAGCAAAAGTCTACTACCAAAGAATGAGCAGTTCTTC
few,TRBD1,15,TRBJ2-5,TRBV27,CASSPTGTGMETQYF,TGTGCCAGCAGTCCTACCGGGACAGGGATGGAGACCCAGTACTTC
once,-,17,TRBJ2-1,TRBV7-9,CASSFPLLAWAYNEQFF,TGTGCCAGCAGCTTCCCTCTTCTAGCGTGGGCCTACAATGAGCAGTTCTTC
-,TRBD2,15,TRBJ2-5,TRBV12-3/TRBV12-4,CASSLRLAGMETQYF,TGTGCCAGCAGTTTGCGGCTAGCGGGGATGGAGACCCAGTACTTC
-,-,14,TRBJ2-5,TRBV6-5,CASSYRQPQETQYF,TGTGCCAGCAGTTATCGACAGCCCCAAGAGACCCAGTACTTC
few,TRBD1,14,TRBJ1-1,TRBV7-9,CASSLAQGVSEAFF,TGTGCCAGCAGCTTGGCTCAGGGGGTCTCTGAAGCTTTCTTT
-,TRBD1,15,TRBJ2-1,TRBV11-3,CASSLDRGQIYEQFF,TGTGCCAGCAGCTTAGACCGGGGACAGATTTATGAGCAGTTCTTC
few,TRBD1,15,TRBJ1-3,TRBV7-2,CASASTGAVGNTIYF,TGTGCCAGCGCCTCGACAGGGGCGGTCGGAAACACCATATATTTT
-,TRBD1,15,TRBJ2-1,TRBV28,CASSRGGARGNEQFF,TGTGCCAGCAGCCGAGGGGGCGCGAGGGGCAATGAGCAGTTCTTC